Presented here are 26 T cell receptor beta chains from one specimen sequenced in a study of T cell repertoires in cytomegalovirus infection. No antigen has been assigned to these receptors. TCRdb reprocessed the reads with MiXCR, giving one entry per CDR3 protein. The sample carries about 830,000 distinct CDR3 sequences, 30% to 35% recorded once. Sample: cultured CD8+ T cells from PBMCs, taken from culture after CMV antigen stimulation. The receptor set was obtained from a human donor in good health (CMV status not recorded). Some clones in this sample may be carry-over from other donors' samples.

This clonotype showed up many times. The CDR3 nucleotides read TGTGCCAGCAGCCAAGTAGCGGGGAACACCGGGGAGCTGTTTTTT. This sequence encodes CASSQVAGNTGELFF. The rearrangement links TRBV4-2 to TRBJ2-2; 7 nucleotides align to TRBD2. Trimming removed 1 base from V and 1 base from J; junction bases left unmatched: 0. CDR3 size: 15 residues. Germline CDR1 and CDR2: LGHNA and YNFKEQ.

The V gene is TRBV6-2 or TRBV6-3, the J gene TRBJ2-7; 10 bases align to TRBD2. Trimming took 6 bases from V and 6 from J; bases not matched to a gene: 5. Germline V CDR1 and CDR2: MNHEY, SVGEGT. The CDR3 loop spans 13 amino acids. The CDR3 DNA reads TGTGCCAGCAGAAAGCGGGGGGGCCCCGAGCAGTACGTC. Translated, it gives CASRKRGGPEQYV.

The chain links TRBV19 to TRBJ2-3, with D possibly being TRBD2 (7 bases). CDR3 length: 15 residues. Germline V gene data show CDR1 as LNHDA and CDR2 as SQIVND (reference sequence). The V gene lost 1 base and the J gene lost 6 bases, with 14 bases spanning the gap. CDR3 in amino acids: CASSIGGGDWDTQYF. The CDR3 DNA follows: TGTGCCAGTAGTATAGGAGGGGGGGATTGGGATACGCAGTATTTT.

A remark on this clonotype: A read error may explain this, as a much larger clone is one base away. Here the CDR3 DNA reads TGTGCCAGCGGTCCAACTATGTACCAAGAGACCCAGTACTTC. It translates to CASGPTMYQETQYF. V gene TRBV12-3 or TRBV12-4 combines with J gene TRBJ2-5; no clear D gene. V was trimmed by 8 bases and J by 0 bases, leaving 13 bases between them. The CDR3 is 14 residues long.

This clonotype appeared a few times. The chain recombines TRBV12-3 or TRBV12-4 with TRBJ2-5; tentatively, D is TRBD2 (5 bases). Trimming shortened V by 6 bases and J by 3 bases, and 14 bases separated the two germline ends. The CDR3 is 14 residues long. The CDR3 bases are TGTGCCAGCAGCCACCGCAACGGGGAAGAGACCCAGTACTTC. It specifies CASSHRNGEETQYF.

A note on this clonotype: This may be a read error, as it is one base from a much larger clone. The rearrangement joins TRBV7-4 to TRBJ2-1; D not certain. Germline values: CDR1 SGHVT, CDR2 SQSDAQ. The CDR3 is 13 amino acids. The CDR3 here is CVSSLPDGNEQFF. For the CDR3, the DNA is TGTGTCAGCAGCCTCCCGGACGGCAATGAGCAGTTCTTC.

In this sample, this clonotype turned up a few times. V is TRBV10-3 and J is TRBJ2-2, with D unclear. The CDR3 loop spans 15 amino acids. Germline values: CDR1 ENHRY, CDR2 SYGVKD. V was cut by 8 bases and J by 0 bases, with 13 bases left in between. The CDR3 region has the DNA TGTGCCATCGCCGACGGGCTAACGAACACCGGGGAGCTGTTTTTT. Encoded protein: CAIADGLTNTGELFF.

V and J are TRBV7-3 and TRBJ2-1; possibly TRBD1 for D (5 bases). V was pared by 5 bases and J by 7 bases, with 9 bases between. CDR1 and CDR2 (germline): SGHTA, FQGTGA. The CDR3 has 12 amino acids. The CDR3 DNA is TGTGCCAGCAGCAACAGGAGTAATGAGCAGTTCTTC. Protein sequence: CASSNRSNEQFF.

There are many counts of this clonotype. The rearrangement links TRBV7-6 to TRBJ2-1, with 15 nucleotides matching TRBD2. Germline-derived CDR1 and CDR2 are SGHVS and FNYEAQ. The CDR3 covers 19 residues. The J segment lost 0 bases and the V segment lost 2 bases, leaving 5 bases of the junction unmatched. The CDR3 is CASSLSRGLAGGSYNEQFF. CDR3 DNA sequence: TGTGCCAGCAGCTTAAGTCGGGGACTAGCGGGGGGCTCCTACAATGAGCAGTTCTTC.

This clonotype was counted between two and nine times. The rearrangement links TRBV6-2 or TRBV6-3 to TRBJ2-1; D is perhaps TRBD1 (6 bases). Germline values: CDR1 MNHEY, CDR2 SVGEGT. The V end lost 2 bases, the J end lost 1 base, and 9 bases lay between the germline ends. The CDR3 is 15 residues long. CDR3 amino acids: CASSYTGNSYNEQFF. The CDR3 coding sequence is TGTGCCAGCAGTTACACAGGGAATTCCTACAATGAGCAGTTCTTC.

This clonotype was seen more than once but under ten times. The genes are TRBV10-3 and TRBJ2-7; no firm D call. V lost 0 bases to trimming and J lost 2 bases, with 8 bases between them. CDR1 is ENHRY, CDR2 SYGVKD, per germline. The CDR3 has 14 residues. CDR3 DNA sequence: TGTGCCATCAGTGAGTCTGGGGTTACCTACGAGCAGTACTTC. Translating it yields CAISESGVTYEQYF.

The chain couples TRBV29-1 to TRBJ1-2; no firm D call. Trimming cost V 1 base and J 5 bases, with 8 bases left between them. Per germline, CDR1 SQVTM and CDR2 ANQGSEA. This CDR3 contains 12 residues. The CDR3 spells CSVEVREYGYTF. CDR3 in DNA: TGCAGCGTTGAAGTTCGAGAATATGGCTACACCTTC.

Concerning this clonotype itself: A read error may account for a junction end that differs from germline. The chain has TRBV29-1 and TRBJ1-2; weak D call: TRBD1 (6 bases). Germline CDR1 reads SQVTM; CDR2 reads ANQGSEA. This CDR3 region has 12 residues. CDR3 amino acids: CSAQDSYYGHTF. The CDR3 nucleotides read TGCAGCGCCCAGGACAGCTACTATGGCCACACCTTC.

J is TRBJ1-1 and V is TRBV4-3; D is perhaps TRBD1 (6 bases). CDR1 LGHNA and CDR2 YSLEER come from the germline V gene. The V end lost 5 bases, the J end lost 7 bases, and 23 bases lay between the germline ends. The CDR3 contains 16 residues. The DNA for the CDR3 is TGCGCCAGCAGCGAAGGGAAAATACGGGGGGGACATGAAGCTTTCTTT. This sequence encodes CASSEGKIRGGHEAFF.

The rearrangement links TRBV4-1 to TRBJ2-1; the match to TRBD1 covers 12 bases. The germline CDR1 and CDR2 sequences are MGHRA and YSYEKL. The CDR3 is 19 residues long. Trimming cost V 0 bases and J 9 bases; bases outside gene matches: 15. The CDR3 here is CASSQDDGTGGVGTGEQFF. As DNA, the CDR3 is TGCGCCAGCAGCCAAGACGATGGGACAGGGGGCGTCGGGACTGGTGAGCAGTTCTTC.

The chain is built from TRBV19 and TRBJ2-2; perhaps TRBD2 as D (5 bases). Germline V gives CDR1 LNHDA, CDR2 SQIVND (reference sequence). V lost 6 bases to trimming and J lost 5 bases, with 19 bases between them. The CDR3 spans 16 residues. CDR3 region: CASSFIGRGKTGELFF. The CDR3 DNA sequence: TGTGCCAGTAGCTTCATAGGTAGAGGGAAAACCGGGGAGCTGTTTTTT.

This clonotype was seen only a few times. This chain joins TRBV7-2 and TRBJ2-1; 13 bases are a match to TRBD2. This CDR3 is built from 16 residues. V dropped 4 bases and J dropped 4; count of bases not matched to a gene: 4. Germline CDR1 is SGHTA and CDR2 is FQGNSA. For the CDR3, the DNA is TGTGCCAGCAGCTCGGGACTAGCGGGGATATACAATGAGCAGTTCTTC. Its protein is CASSSGLAGIYNEQFF. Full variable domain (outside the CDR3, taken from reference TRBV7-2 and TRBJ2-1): GAGVSQSPSNKVTEKGKDVELRCDPISGHTALYWYRQSLGQGLEFLIYFQGNSAPDKSGLPSDRFSAERTGGSVSTLTIQRTQQEDSAVYLCASSSGLAGIYNEQFFGPGTRLTVL.

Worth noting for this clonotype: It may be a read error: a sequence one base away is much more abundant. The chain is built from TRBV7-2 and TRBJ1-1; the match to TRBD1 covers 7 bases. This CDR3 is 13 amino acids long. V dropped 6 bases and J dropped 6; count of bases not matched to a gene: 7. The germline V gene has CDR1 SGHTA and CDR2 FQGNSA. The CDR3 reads CASSQGEEPEAFF. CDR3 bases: TGTGCCAGCAGTCAGGGGGAGGAGCCTGAAGCTTTCTTT.

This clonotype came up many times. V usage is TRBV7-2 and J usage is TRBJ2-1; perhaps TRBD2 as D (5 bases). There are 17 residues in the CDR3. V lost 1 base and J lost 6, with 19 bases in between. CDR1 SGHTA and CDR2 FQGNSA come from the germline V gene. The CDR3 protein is CASSLVVSSARGNEQFF. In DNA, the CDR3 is TGTGCCAGCAGCTTAGTCGTAAGTAGCGCCCGGGGCAATGAGCAGTTCTTC.

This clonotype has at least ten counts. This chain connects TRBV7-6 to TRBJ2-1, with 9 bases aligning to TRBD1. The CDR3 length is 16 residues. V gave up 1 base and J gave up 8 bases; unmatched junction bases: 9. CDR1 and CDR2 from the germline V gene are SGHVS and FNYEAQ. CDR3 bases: TGTGCCAGCAGCTTAGTGGGGGACAGGGCGGGTGATGAGCAGTTCTTC. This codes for CASSLVGDRAGDEQFF.

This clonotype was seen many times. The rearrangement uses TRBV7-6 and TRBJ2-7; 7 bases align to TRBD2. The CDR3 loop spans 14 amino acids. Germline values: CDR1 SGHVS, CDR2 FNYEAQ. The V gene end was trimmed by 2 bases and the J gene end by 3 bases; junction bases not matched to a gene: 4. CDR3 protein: CASSLWRGSYEQYV. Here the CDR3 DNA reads TGTGCCAGCAGCTTATGGCGGGGGAGCTACGAGCAGTACGTC.

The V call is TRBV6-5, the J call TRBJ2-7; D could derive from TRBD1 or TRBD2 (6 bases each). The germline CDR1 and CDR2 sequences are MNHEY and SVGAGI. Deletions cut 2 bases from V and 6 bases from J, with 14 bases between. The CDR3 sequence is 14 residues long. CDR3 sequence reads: CASSYPRRGGEQYF. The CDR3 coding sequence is TGTGCCAGCAGTTACCCGCGCAGGGGAGGCGAGCAGTACTTC.

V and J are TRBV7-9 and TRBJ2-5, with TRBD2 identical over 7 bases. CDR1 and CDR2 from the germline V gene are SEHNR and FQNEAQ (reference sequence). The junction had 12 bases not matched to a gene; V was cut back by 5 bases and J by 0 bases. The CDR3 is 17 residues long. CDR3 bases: TGTGCCAGCAGCCCACCCCAGGGCGGGGGAAACCAAGAGACCCAGTACTTC. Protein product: CASSPPQGGGNQETQYF. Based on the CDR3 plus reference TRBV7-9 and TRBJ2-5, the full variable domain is DTGVSQNPRHKITKRGQNVTFRCDPISEHNRLYWYRQTLGQGPEFLTYFQNEAQLEKSRLLSDRFSAERPKGSFSTLEIQRTEQGDSAMYLCASSPPQGGGNQETQYFGPGTRLLVL.

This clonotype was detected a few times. The CDR3, as DNA: TGTGCCAGCAGTCCCGGACAGCTCGAGGGCTACACCTTC. Its protein product is CASSPGQLEGYTF. The chain links TRBV12-3 or TRBV12-4 to TRBJ1-2; tentatively, D is TRBD1 (6 bases). CDR3 length: 13 residues. V was shortened by 5 bases and J by 8 bases, with 15 bases between the two germline ends.

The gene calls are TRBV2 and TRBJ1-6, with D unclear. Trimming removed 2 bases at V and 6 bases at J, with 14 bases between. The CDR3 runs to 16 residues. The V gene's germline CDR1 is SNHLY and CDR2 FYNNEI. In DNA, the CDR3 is TGTGCCAGCAGTGAATCGGTTTTATCTTCTAATTCACCCCTCCACTTT. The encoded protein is CASSESVLSSNSPLHF.

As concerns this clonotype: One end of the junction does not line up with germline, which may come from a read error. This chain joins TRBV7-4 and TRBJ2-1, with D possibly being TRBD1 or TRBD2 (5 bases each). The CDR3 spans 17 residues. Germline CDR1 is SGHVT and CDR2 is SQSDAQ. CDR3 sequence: CANSSRVLALSYNEQFF. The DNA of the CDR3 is TGTGCCAACAGCTCCAGGGTTCTAGCCCTCTCCTACAATGAGCAGTTCTTC.